The clone carrying this TCR beta chain occurred many times. Its matching antigen is unknown. This specimen comes from a study of human T cells and chemical hapten exposure. Study at large: Scalp application of diphenylcyclopropenone was performed weekly in patients across the entire approximately 24-week study.

TCRdb ran MiXCR on the RACE reads and lists one entry per CDR3 protein. This table has tens of thousands of distinct CDR3 sequences, 8.5% to 10% appearing once. Time point described: patch test 2, 6 weeks after DPC sensitization. Specified treatment: therapeutic diphenylcyclopropenone sensitization with weekly scalp DPC. Per the germline V gene, CDR1 is SNHLY and CDR2 is FYNNEI. The CDR3 is 15 residues long. Between the trimmed V and J ends, which lost 6 bases and 8 bases, there was a span of 19 bases. Study-level findings and limits: Clustering by CDR3 similarity yielded significantly more large clusters from expanded TCRs than controls. As patch test score rose, PT1 expanded TCR counts tended to rise as well.

The chain joins TRBV2 to TRBJ1-4; D might be TRBD1 (6 bases). The TCR comes from a woman between 40 and 55 years old with alopecia areata. Some clones in this sample may be carry-over from other donors' samples. The sample was whole blood, taken in connection with sensitization to the hapten diphenylcyclopropenone (DPC). Written as DNA, the CDR3 is TGTGCCAGCAGCGGCTGGGGGCAGGTTGGAGAAAAACTGTTTTTT. Translating it yields CASSGWGQVGEKLFF.